A single sample gave rise to the 3 T cell receptor beta chains below, sequenced in a study of blood T cell repertoires in COVID-19. Repertoires were generated with immunoSEQ multiplex PCR, while TCRdb's copy carries only in-frame clones and drops some. The repertoire holds about 300,000 clones, with approximately 88% as singletons. The sequenced sample consisted of peripheral blood. All receptors derive from a human donor with COVID-19, enrolled during active disease. The donor label of this sample is uncertain.

In its sample, this clone was seen a few times. The chain recombines TRBV19 with TRBJ2-2; the D gene is possibly TRBD2 (5 bases). The ends were cut back, 6 bases at V and 5 bases at J, with 13 bases in the middle. The CDR3 is 14 amino acids. The germline CDR1 and CDR2 sequences are LNHDA and SQIVND (reference sequence). The CDR3 DNA reads as TGTGCCAGTAGACCCATAGGCGGGACCGGGGAGCTGTTTTTT. Translation: CASRPIGGTGELFF.

V usage is TRBV7-2 and J usage is TRBJ2-6, with D unclear. The CDR3 totals 15 residues. Trimming shortened V by 5 bases and J by 0 bases, and 8 bases separated the two germline ends. Germline lookup yields CDR1 SGHTA and CDR2 FQGNSA. For the CDR3, the DNA is TGTGCCAGCAGCCCTCAGGACTCTGGGGCCAACGTCCTGACTTTC. It specifies CASSPQDSGANVLTF.

The V gene is TRBV28, the J gene TRBJ2-2, with TRBD1 matching 10 bases. The CDR3 totals 16 residues. The V and J ends lost 6 bases and 4 bases, in that order; junction bases with no gene match: 8. CDR1 is MDHEN, CDR2 SYDVKM, per germline. CDR3 DNA sequence: TGTGCCAGCAGGGTATCCGGGACAGGGGTCACCGGGGAGCTGTTTTTT. Amino acid sequence: CASRVSGTGVTGELFF.